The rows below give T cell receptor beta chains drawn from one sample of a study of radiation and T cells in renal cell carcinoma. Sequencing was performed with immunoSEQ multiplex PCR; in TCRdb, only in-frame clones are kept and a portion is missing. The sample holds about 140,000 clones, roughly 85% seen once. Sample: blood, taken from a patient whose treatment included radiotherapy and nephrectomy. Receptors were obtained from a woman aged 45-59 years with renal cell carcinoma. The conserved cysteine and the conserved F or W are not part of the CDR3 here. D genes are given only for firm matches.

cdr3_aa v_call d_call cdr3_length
ASSGRWIGETQY TRBV25-1 NA 12
ASSVGQGNQPQH TRBV21-1 NA 12
ASSNRGATSGRDNEQF TRBV19 TRBD2 16
ANGGGGVNTEAF TRBV10-1 NA 12
ATRGRAIDEQY TRBV10-3 NA 11
ASSLGEGLSNQPQH TRBV28 NA 14
ASSAPGQGISQY TRBV25-1 TRBD1 12
ASSFTQGAREQY TRBV5-1 TRBD1 12
ASGGDGAYEQY TRBV10-2 TRBD2 11
ASSPYASGTDGYT TRBV5-1 NA 13
SVGGRLNTEAF TRBV29-1 NA 11
ASSEGSNYGYT TRBV6-4 NA 11
ASSVAGGDTQY TRBV7-2 NA 11
ASSLGQTNTGELF TRBV5-1 NA 13
ASSSDDPGLPDYNEQF TRBV7-9 TRBD2 16
ASSQVPQNIQY TRBV4-2 NA 11